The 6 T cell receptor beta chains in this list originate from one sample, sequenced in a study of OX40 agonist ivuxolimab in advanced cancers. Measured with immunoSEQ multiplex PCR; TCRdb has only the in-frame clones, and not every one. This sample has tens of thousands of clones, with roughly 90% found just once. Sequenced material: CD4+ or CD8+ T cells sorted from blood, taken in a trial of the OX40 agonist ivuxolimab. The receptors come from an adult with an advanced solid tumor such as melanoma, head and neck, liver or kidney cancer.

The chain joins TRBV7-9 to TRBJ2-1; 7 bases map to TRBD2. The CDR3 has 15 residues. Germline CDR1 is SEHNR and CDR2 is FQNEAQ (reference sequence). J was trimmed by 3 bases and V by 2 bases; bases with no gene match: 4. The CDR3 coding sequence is TGTGCCAGCAGCTTATTTGGCGGGAGCTACAATGAGCAGTTCTTC. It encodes CASSLFGGSYNEQFF.

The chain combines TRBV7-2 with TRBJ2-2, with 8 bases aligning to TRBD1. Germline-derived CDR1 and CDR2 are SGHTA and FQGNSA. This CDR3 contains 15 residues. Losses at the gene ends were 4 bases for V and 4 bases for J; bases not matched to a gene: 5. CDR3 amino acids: CASSSGQGGTGELFF. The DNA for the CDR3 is TGTGCCAGCAGCTCCGGACAGGGAGGCACCGGGGAGCTGTTTTTT. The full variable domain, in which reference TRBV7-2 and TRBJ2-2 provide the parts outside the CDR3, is GAGVSQSPSNKVTEKGKDVELRCDPISGHTALYWYRQSLGQGLEFLIYFQGNSAPDKSGLPSDRFSAERTGGSVSTLTIQRTQQEDSAVYLCASSSGQGGTGELFFGEGSRLTVL.

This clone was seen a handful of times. The CDR3 DNA is TGTGCCAGCAGCTTAACCGCGGGACTAGCCTACGAGCAGTACTTC. Encoded protein: CASSLTAGLAYEQYF. The chain combines TRBV7-3 with TRBJ2-7, with 8 bases that match TRBD2. V dropped 0 bases and J dropped 2; count of bases not matched to a gene: 3. The germline V gene encodes CDR1 SGHTA and CDR2 FQGTGA. The CDR3 length is 15 residues.

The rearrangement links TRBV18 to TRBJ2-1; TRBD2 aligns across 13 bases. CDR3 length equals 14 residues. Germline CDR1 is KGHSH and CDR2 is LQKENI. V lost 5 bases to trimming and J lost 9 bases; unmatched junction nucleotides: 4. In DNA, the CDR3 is TGTGCCAGCTCAGGACTAGCGGGGGACTCTGAGCAGTTCTTC. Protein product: CASSGLAGDSEQFF.

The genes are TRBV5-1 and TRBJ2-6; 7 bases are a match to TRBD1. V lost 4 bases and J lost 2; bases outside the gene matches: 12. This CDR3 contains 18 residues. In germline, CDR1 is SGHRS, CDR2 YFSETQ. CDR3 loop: CASSILSLGGTGANVLTF. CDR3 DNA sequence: TGCGCCAGCAGCATACTATCTTTAGGGGGCACTGGGGCCAACGTCCTGACTTTC.

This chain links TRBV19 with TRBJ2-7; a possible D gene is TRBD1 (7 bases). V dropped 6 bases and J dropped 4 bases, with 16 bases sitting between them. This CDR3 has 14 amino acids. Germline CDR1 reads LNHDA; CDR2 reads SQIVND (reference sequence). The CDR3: CASRRSRGDYEQYF. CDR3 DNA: TGTGCCAGTAGACGATCCAGGGGGGATTACGAGCAGTACTTC.